The source of this T cell receptor (beta chain) is a study of cytomegalovirus exposure and HLA in healthy donors. Study findings and constraints: Cytomegalovirus association was listed for 150 or so TCR beta chains.

Amplification used 60 Vbeta primers and 13 Jbeta primers. This table comes from immunoSEQ multiplex PCR, and its TCRdb copy is limited to in-frame clones, with some not included. In the table there are a few hundred thousand clones, 72% of which are singletons. Remarks on this clone: No antigen is known for it.

The sequenced material came from PBMCs. This TCR derives from a female donor in good health and CMV-seronegative.

The CDR3 region is CASSPRAPRGYNEQFF. CDR3 nucleotide sequence: TGTGCCAGCAGCCCCAGGGCCCCACGAGGTTACAATGAGCAGTTCTTC. The V and J genes are TRBV11-3 and TRBJ2-1; D might be TRBD1 (5 bases). The CDR3 contains 16 residues. Germline-derived CDR1 and CDR2 are SGHNT and YENEEA. V gave up 5 bases and J gave up 4 bases, with 18 bases separating them.